These 20 T cell receptor beta chains originate from one sample sequenced in a study of cytomegalovirus exposure and HLA in healthy donors. A multiplex PCR was run with 60 Vbeta primers and 13 Jbeta primers. Sequencing was performed with immunoSEQ multiplex PCR; in TCRdb, only in-frame clones are kept and a portion is missing. Found here are about 120,000 clones, around 67% of them singletons; the top ten hold approximately 3.8%. The sample consisted of PBMCs. These receptors all stem from a woman in her forties in good health and CMV-seronegative.

V is TRBV7-2 and J is TRBJ2-1; 8 nucleotides line up with TRBD2. This CDR3 has 15 residues. Germline CDR1 reads SGHTA; CDR2 reads FQGNSA. V dropped 5 bases and J dropped 9; count of bases not matched to a gene: 12. The DNA of the CDR3 is TGTGCCAGCAGCCCCCGGCCAGCGGGAGAAGGTGAGCAGTTCTTC. Protein: CASSPRPAGEGEQFF.

J is TRBJ2-7 and V is TRBV6-5, with TRBD1 identical over 9 bases. Germline CDR1 is MNHEY and CDR2 is SVGAGI. The ends lost 4 bases at V and 4 bases at J; junction bases unmatched: 8. This CDR3 has 15 residues. CDR3 loop: CASSSPGTGMYEQYF. Here the CDR3 DNA reads TGTGCCAGCAGTTCCCCCGGGACAGGGATGTACGAGCAGTACTTC.

In nucleotides, the CDR3 is TGTGCCTGGAGTGAAGGGGGATGGCTAGCGGGAGGAGCAGGAGATACGCAGTATTTT. This encodes CAWSEGGWLAGGAGDTQYF. The chain employs TRBV30 and TRBJ2-3, with 11 bases that match TRBD2. Germline loops: CDR1 GTSNPN, CDR2 SVGIG (reference sequence). CDR3 length: 19 amino acids. V lost 1 base to trimming and J lost 5 bases; unmatched junction nucleotides: 17. The whole variable domain, remainder taken from reference TRBV30 and TRBJ2-3, is SQTIHQWPATLVQPVGSPLSLECTVEGTSNPNLYWYRQAAGRGLQLLFYSVGIGQISSEVPQNLSASRPQDRQFILSSKKLLLSDSGFYLCAWSEGGWLAGGAGDTQYFGPGTRLTVL.

The rearrangement joins TRBV6-1 to TRBJ2-6, with 7 bases lining up with TRBD1. The CDR3 is made up of 15 amino acids. Germline CDR1 and CDR2: MNHNS and SASEGT. J lost 0 bases, V lost 9 bases, and 5 bases had no gene match. The CDR3 DNA sequence: TGTGCCAGTACCGCAGGGGGCTCTGGGGCCAACGTCCTGACTTTC. Translation: CASTAGGSGANVLTF.

The genes are TRBV5-1 and TRBJ1-1; 8 bases are shared with TRBD1. The CDR3 runs to 16 residues. With 4 bases clipped from V and 1 base from J, the junction kept 9 bases outside the gene matches. CDR1 SGHRS and CDR2 YFSETQ come from the germline V gene. The CDR3, as DNA: TGCGCCAGCAGCGTACAGGGGGGGCAGGGGAACACTGAAGCTTTCTTT. This sequence encodes CASSVQGGQGNTEAFF.

As concerns this clone: Different DNA sequences within this sample yield the same CDR3. The J gene is TRBJ1-5, the V gene TRBV6-1; tentative D call: TRBD1 (5 bases). V was shortened by 3 bases and J by 0 bases, with 9 bases between the two germline ends. The germline V gene has CDR1 MNHNS and CDR2 SASEGT. This CDR3 comprises 15 residues. CDR3 sequence (DNA): TGTGCCAGCAGTGACCAGGGATATAGCAATCAGCCCCAGCATTTT. Amino acid sequence: CASSDQGYSNQPQHF.

This clone has only a few counts. This chain links TRBV11-2 with TRBJ1-4; unclear D gene. The CDR3 sequence is 16 residues long. The germline CDR1 and CDR2 sequences are SGHAT and FQNNGV. V lost 5 bases, J lost 4 bases, and 17 bases lay in between. CDR3 sequence reads: CASSPGVRGRNEKLFF. The CDR3 bases are TGTGCCAGCAGCCCAGGAGTACGAGGGCGTAATGAAAAACTGTTTTTT.

The V gene is TRBV7-2, the J gene TRBJ1-1, with TRBD1 matching over 8 bases. The CDR3 contains 14 residues. Trimming at V came to 4 bases and at J to 6 bases, leaving 7 bases not matched to a gene. Germline loops: CDR1 SGHTA, CDR2 FQGNSA. This CDR3 is CASSSRTGSAEAFF. The CDR3 DNA reads as TGTGCCAGCAGCTCCCGGACAGGGAGCGCTGAAGCTTTCTTT.

This clone was found a few times. This chain uses TRBV6-5 with TRBJ2-3; 8 nucleotides line up with TRBD1. The V gene end was trimmed by 5 bases and the J gene end by 6 bases; junction bases not matched to a gene: 7. Germline V gene lookup returns CDR1 MNHEY and CDR2 SVGAGI. This CDR3 comprises 14 residues. CDR3: CASSPGTGQDTQYF. CDR3 DNA sequence: TGTGCCAGCAGTCCCGGGACAGGACAGGATACGCAGTATTTT.

V and J are TRBV7-6 and TRBJ2-7; 9 nucleotides align to TRBD2. Germline lookup yields CDR1 SGHVS and CDR2 FNYEAQ. The CDR3 is 16 amino acids. The V segment lost 1 base and the J segment 1 base; nucleotides outside the gene matches: 5. CDR3: CASSLGLAGLSYEQYF. Written as DNA, the CDR3 is TGTGCCAGCAGCTTAGGCCTAGCGGGGCTATCCTACGAGCAGTACTTC.

The CDR3, as DNA: TGTGCCAGCAGCAAATCAACCGGGACAGGGATTAGAGAGACCCAGTACTTC. Translation: CASSKSTGTGIRETQYF. The rearrangement joins TRBV21-1 to TRBJ2-5; the table's D call TRBD1 went unverified against the DNA. TRBV21-1 is termed a pseudogene. The CDR3 length is 17 residues.

The chain uses TRBV18 and TRBJ1-1, with D possibly being TRBD1 (5 bases). Per the germline V gene, CDR1 is KGHSH and CDR2 is LQKENI. CDR3 length equals 14 residues. Trimming left V 1 base short and J 3 bases short, with 9 bases between. In DNA form, the CDR3 reads TGTGCCAGCTCACCACAGGGGAGGGACACTGAAGCTTTCTTT. Its translation is CASSPQGRDTEAFF.

V usage is TRBV7-3 and J usage is TRBJ2-2; TRBD1 is a possible D gene (5 bases). Deletions cut 4 bases from V and 3 bases from J, with 9 bases between. This CDR3 has 14 residues. Germline CDR1 and CDR2: SGHTA and FQGTGA. The CDR3, as DNA: TGTGCCAGCAGCTCGGACACTTACACCGGGGAGCTGTTTTTT. It is translated as CASSSDTYTGELFF.

The chain uses TRBV27 and TRBJ2-1; 7 positions agree with TRBD2. CDR1 and CDR2 from the germline V gene are MNHEY and SMNVEV (reference sequence). Trimming cost V 5 bases and J 8 bases; bases outside gene matches: 15. CDR3 length: 16 amino acids. In DNA, the CDR3 is TGTGCCAGCAGTCCTACCGTGGGGGGGGGTAACCATGAGCAGTTCTTC. Translated: CASSPTVGGGNHEQFF.

The rearrangement joins TRBV19 to TRBJ1-5; maybe TRBD1 (5 bases). The germline V gene encodes CDR1 LNHDA and CDR2 SQIVND (reference sequence). CDR3 length equals 15 residues. V shed 5 bases and J shed 0 bases, with 11 bases lying between them. The CDR3 is CASSRTPYSNQPQHF. In DNA form, the CDR3 reads TGTGCCAGTAGTCGGACACCTTATAGCAATCAGCCCCAGCATTTT.

CDR3 DNA sequence: TGTGCCAGCAGCCCCTATTTAGCGGGGTCGGCAGATACGCAGTATTTT. Protein sequence: CASSPYLAGSADTQYF. The chain couples TRBV4-2 to TRBJ2-3; 8 bases align to TRBD2. The length of the CDR3 is 16 residues. Trimming at V came to 4 bases and at J to 4 bases, leaving 10 bases not matched to a gene. Germline assignment: CDR1 LGHNA and CDR2 YNFKEQ.

The V gene is TRBV6-1, the J gene TRBJ1-2; 8 bases align to TRBD1. Unmatched junction bases numbered 6, after V lost 7 bases and J lost 8 bases. CDR3 length: 12 residues. Germline CDR1 reads MNHNS; CDR2 reads SASEGT. CDR3 region: CASTGTGGGYTF. The CDR3 nucleotides are TGTGCCAGCACAGGGACAGGCGGCGGCTACACCTTC.

The CDR3 here is CASSQDRQGSNTEAFF. The DNA for the CDR3 is TGCGCCAGCAGCCAAGATCGGCAGGGCAGTAACACTGAAGCTTTCTTT. The chain combines TRBV4-1 with TRBJ1-1, with D tentatively TRBD1 (5 bases). The CDR3 extends over 16 amino acids. Trimming left V 0 bases short and J 2 bases short, with 13 bases between. The V gene's germline CDR1 is MGHRA and CDR2 YSYEKL.

The V call is TRBV6-6, the J call TRBJ1-2; 7 bases fit TRBD1. The CDR3 is made up of 15 amino acids. J was trimmed by 1 base and V by 6 bases; bases with no gene match: 8. The germline V gene encodes CDR1 MNHNY and CDR2 SVGAGI (reference sequence). CDR3 bases: TGTGCCAGCAGACTTACAAACAGGGGTAACTATGGCTACACCTTC. It specifies CASRLTNRGNYGYTF.

The V gene is TRBV4-2, the J gene TRBJ2-3, with a weak D call TRBD2 (6 bases). The CDR3 contains 15 residues. V was clipped by 4 bases and J by 2 bases, with 13 bases between them. The germline V gene encodes CDR1 LGHNA and CDR2 YNFKEQ. In DNA form, the CDR3 reads TGTGCCAGCAGCCCTCTCGGCGGGGACACAGATACGCAGTATTTT. This encodes CASSPLGGDTDTQYF.